This TCR beta chain is from a study of CD8+ T cells in alopecia areata. After removal of 4 bases from V and 3 bases from J, the junction contained 12 bases not matched to a gene. Germline CDR1 reads SQVTM; CDR2 reads ANQGSEA. The CDR3 is 15 amino acids. Indicated treatment: oral pan-JAK inhibitor, 5-10 mg twice daily. Extracted RNA was reverse transcribed into cDNA, the sequencing template. TCRdb's copy holds only in-frame clones and misses some; the assay was immunoSEQ multiplex PCR. The data show 85,000 to 110,000 clones, about nine tenths seen once. Study-wide results and limits: In scalp and blood during tofacitinib, many expanded lesional clones persisted. On tofacitinib, scalp clonality and expanded CD8+ clones among top 100 fell significantly. Any link of baseline CD8+ expansion to response, resting on one nonresponder, remains uncertain. Normal skin's resident alphabeta T cells are sequenced alongside lesional scalp T cells.

Of note for this clone: The antigen remains unidentified.

The clonotype comes from a human donor with alopecia areata. The material sequenced was CD8+ T cells sorted from blood, taken between weeks 30 and 35, from a patient treated with tofacitinib. The chain is built from TRBV29-1 and TRBJ2-7, with 7 bases that match TRBD1. CDR3 loop: CSVVGVPGQLYEQYF. In nucleotides, the CDR3 is TGCAGCGTTGTAGGGGTACCGGGACAGCTCTACGAGCAGTACTTC.